This TCR beta chain was retrieved from a study of identical twins. CDR3 size: 15 residues. V lost 6 bases, J lost 7 bases, and 16 bases lay in between. From germline, CDR1 is LGHNA and CDR2 YNFKEQ. Overall study findings and caveats: Cord blood beta clonotypes that were abundant carried fewer insertions, and memory repertoires showed no such trend. Researchers reported excess low generation probability among twin-shared out-of-frame alpha sequences.

TCRdb fed the 5' RACE reads into MiXCR, producing one record per CDR3 protein. The sample has approximately 1.8 million distinct CDR3 sequences; about 30% are singletons. Of note for this clonotype: The target antigen is unknown.

The V call is TRBV4-2, the J call TRBJ1-6; the D gene is possibly TRBD1 (6 bases). The TCR sequence derives from a newborn girl in good health. The sequenced sample consisted of cord blood. CDR3 protein: CASSPQGKQNSPLHF. Here the CDR3 DNA reads TGTGCCAGCAGTCCACAGGGAAAACAGAATTCACCCCTCCACTTT.